This TCR beta chain comes out of a study of cytomegalovirus exposure and HLA in healthy donors. For the study at large: Findings of an earlier analysis included some 120 million unique TCR beta sequences from roughly 180 million T cells.

Study-level points and caveats: Several of the most significant clusters appeared linked to common viral pathogens, based on a later analysis.

60 Vbeta and 13 Jbeta primers were used in PCR. The protocol was immunoSEQ multiplex PCR, while the TCRdb copy is restricted to in-frame clones and leaves out a portion. The data hold over 150,000 clones, with about 80% observed a single time. Worth noting for this clone: Its antigen is not known.

The sequence was collected from a man in his thirties or forties in good health and CMV-seropositive. The sequenced material came from PBMCs.

Here the CDR3 DNA reads TGTGCCTGGAGTCCAGGACTAGCGGGAGTCCAGCAGTACTTC. Translating it yields CAWSPGLAGVQQYF. This rearrangement joins TRBV30 to TRBJ2-7; TRBD2 agrees at 13 bases. J lost 8 bases, V lost 2 bases, and 6 bases had no gene match. Germline V lookup: CDR1 GTSNPN, CDR2 SVGIG (reference sequence). CDR3 length: 14 amino acids.